This TCR beta chain is drawn from a study of regulatory T cells in long-lasting Graves disease. Both iRepertoire HTBI primers and Arm-PCR of CDR3 regions were used to build the TCR beta libraries. TCRdb reanalysed the multiplex PCR reads using MiXCR and keeps one entry per CDR3 protein. The sample consists of some 240,000 distinct CDR3 sequences, around 20% of them appearing once. Noted time point: newly diagnosed GD, antithyroid drugs for less than 3 months. RNA isolated from PBMCs was used to make the TCR library. The CDR3 has 16 residues. Trimming cost V 3 bases and J 3 bases, with 17 bases left between them. The germline V gene has CDR1 KGHSH and CDR2 LQKENI. In this sample, this clonotype turned up many times. The same data also contributed to another study, on T cells in Graves' hyperthyroidism and ophthalmopathy.

This chain uses TRBV18 with TRBJ1-1; weak D call: TRBD1 (6 bases). The sample was peripheral blood mononuclear cells (PBMCs), taken at new diagnosis, from a patient treated with antithyroid drugs. The source is a woman under 40 with Graves disease. CDR3 sequence (DNA): TGTGCCAGCTCACCCCTGGGAGGGGGGGCGGACACTGAAGCTTTCTTT. It codes for CASSPLGGGADTEAFF.